The subject of this entry is one T cell receptor beta chain. The antigen remains undetermined. Germline V gene lookup returns CDR1 MNHEY and CDR2 SMNVEV (reference sequence). Trimming took 2 bases from V and 11 from J, leaving 27 bases between them. The CDR3 runs to 17 residues. The data stem from a study of shared clonotypes between healthy human individuals. Study in general: The study enrolled a couple of women and a few men aged 18 to 49.

General observations from the study: Represented diversity (both genetic and exposure-history) was limited by the small number of donors. The authors sampled blood alone, and tissue repertoires likely differ.

Repertoires were generated with immunoSEQ multiplex PCR, while TCRdb's copy carries only in-frame clones and drops some. Among around 480,000 clones listed, 60% to 80% were seen once. The chain combines TRBV27 with TRBJ1-2, with a weak D call TRBD1 (5 bases). The sequencing input was PBMCs. The origin of this receptor is a woman aged 40 to 55 in good health. Some clones in this sample may be carry-over from other donors' samples. The CDR3 bases are TGTGCCAGCAGTTTACTGGGTTGGGGGGAGGGCCATCGGAGGTACACCTTC. Protein sequence: CASSLLGWGEGHRRYTF.